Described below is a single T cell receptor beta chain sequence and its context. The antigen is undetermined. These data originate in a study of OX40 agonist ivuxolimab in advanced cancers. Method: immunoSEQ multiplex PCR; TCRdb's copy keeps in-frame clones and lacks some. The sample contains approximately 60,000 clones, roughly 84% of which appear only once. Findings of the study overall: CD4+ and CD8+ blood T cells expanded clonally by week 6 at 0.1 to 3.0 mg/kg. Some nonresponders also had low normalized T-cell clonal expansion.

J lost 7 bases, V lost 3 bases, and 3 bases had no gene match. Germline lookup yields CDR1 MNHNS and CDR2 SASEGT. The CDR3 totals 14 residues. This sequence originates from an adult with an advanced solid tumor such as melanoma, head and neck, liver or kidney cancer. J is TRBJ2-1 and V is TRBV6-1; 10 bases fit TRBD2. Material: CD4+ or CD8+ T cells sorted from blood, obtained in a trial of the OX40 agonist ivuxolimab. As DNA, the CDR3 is TGTGCCAGCAGTGATACTAGCGGGGTTAATGAGCAGTTCTTC. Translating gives CASSDTSGVNEQFF.